This TCR beta chain was identified in a study of chemoradiotherapy in HPV16-positive cancers. V shed 3 bases and J shed 4 bases, with 15 bases lying between them. Germline loops: CDR1 KGHSH, CDR2 LQKENI. The CDR3 extends over 15 amino acids. Concerning this clone itself: Its target is unknown.

TCRdb's table, derived via immunoSEQ multiplex PCR, lists solely in-frame clones and lacks some. The sample has about 7,500 clones, 71% seen once; the top ten hold 5% to 6.5%. Regarding the study as a whole: For HPV16-positive patients, expanding HPV-responsive T cells associated with longer recurrence-free survival.

The chain is built from TRBV18 and TRBJ1-1; TRBD1 is a possible D gene (6 bases). The receptor was isolated from a human donor with HPV-associated anogenital cancer. The sample consisted of tumor tissue, taken from a patient who underwent chemoradiotherapy. The CDR3 region has the DNA TGTGCCAGCTCACCGGAGTCAGGGGCGCGCACTGAAGCTTTCTTT. Amino acids: CASSPESGARTEAFF. The whole variable domain, remainder taken from reference TRBV18 and TRBJ1-1, is NAGVMQNPRHLVRRRGQEARLRCSPMKGHSHVYWYRQLPEEGLKFMVYLQKENIIDESGMPKERFSAEFPKEGPSILRIQQVVRGDSAAYFCASSPESGARTEAFFGQGTRLTVV.